This entry lists 11 T cell receptor beta chains sequenced from one sample in a study of cytomegalovirus exposure and HLA in healthy donors. Primers for the PCR totalled 60 Vbeta and 13 Jbeta. TCRdb keeps only in-frame clones here, not all; method: immunoSEQ multiplex PCR. The profile shows 100,000 or so clones, more than 75% of them singletons. The sample was PBMCs. All receptors derive from a man aged 25-40 years in good health and CMV-seropositive.

In its sample, this clone was seen once. The rearrangement uses TRBV5-8 and TRBJ2-1; D possibly corresponds to TRBD2 (6 bases). This CDR3 has 14 residues. The V end was cut by 4 bases, the J end by 3 bases, with 11 bases between. Germline CDR1 reads SGHTS; CDR2 reads YDEGEE. In nucleotides, the CDR3 is TGTGCCAGCAGCATGCTAGCGATCTACAATGAGCAGTTCTTC. It yields the protein CASSMLAIYNEQFF.

This chain links TRBV6-1 with TRBJ1-1; 9 nucleotides line up with TRBD1. The CDR3 is 15 residues long. From germline, CDR1 is MNHNS and CDR2 SASEGT. J gave up 1 base and V 6 bases, and 6 bases lay outside the gene matches. The CDR3 DNA is TGTGCCAGCAGAAAGCCGGGACAGGGGAACACTGAAGCTTTCTTT. Protein: CASRKPGQGNTEAFF.

This clone was seen a single time. V is TRBV6-4 and J is TRBJ2-3; 8 bases are shared with TRBD2. CDR1 MRHNA and CDR2 SNTAGT come from the germline V gene. This CDR3 is built from 14 residues. Germline trimming cut 4 bases from V and 3 bases from J; bases unmatched to any gene: 3. CDR3 nucleotide sequence: TGTGCCAGCAGTGCCGGGGGGGCAACAGATACGCAGTATTTT. This codes for CASSAGGATDTQYF.

The V call is TRBV7-6, the J call TRBJ2-3; TRBD2 matches 13 bases. The CDR3 consists of 15 residues. Germline CDR1 reads SGHVS; CDR2 reads FNYEAQ. The junction had 6 bases not matched to a gene; V was cut back by 7 bases and J by 5 bases. CDR3 DNA: TGTGCCAGCACACTAGCGGGAGGGATTGGAGATACGCAGTATTTT. Its translation is CASTLAGGIGDTQYF.

The gene calls are TRBV30 and TRBJ1-2; the D gene is possibly TRBD1 (6 bases). From germline, CDR1 is GTSNPN and CDR2 SVGIG (reference sequence). The CDR3 is 13 residues long. Trimming pared 4 bases from V and 6 bases from J, leaving 15 bases between. Written as DNA, the CDR3 is TGTGCCTGGACCACGGTGGGGGCCCATGGCTACACCTTC. It encodes CAWTTVGAHGYTF.

This rearrangement joins TRBV7-3 to TRBJ2-7; a possible D gene is TRBD1 (5 bases). V dropped 5 bases and J dropped 5 bases, with 13 bases sitting between them. Per the germline V gene, CDR1 is SGHTA and CDR2 is FQGTGA. The CDR3 contains 13 residues. The DNA of the CDR3 is TGTGCCAGCAGCCCCCAGGGTGCCCACGAGCAGTACTTC. Translated, it gives CASSPQGAHEQYF.

V gene TRBV7-3 combines with J gene TRBJ1-1, with a possible D match to TRBD1 (5 bases). V lost 5 bases and J lost 0, with 7 bases in between. Germline lookup yields CDR1 SGHTA and CDR2 FQGTGA. This CDR3 has 13 residues. CDR3 residues: CASSATVNTEAFF. CDR3 nucleotides: TGTGCCAGCAGCGCGACAGTGAACACTGAAGCTTTCTTT.

This chain links TRBV10-3 with TRBJ2-5; maybe TRBD1 (6 bases). Per germline, CDR1 ENHRY and CDR2 SYGVKD. The CDR3 extends over 14 amino acids. The ends were cut back, 3 bases at V and 4 bases at J, with 12 bases in the middle. The CDR3 sequence is CAISDGTGRETQYF. The CDR3 DNA reads TGTGCCATCAGTGATGGTACAGGGCGAGAGACCCAGTACTTC.

The chain joins TRBV6-5 to TRBJ2-7; 10 bases agree with TRBD2. V shed 2 bases and J 5 bases; nucleotides not matched to a gene: 3. This CDR3 comprises 14 residues. CDR1 is MNHEY, CDR2 SVGAGI, per germline. CDR3 protein: CASSYASGSNEQYF. The CDR3 DNA is TGTGCCAGCAGTTACGCTAGCGGGAGTAACGAGCAGTACTTC.

This chain uses TRBV7-2 with TRBJ2-7; TRBD1 might be the D (5 bases). CDR3 length: 14 amino acids. The germline V gene has CDR1 SGHTA and CDR2 FQGNSA. Trimming took 6 bases from V and 2 from J, leaving 14 bases between them. The CDR3 DNA reads TGTGCCAGCAGTCGAGACAGACCTACCTACGAGCAGTACTTC. Its translation is CASSRDRPTYEQYF.

The V call is TRBV6-5, the J call TRBJ1-1, with 9 bases matching TRBD1. With 6 bases clipped from V and 9 bases from J, the junction kept 11 bases outside the gene matches. The CDR3 is 14 amino acids. Germline lookup yields CDR1 MNHEY and CDR2 SVGAGI. As DNA, the CDR3 is TGTGCCAGCAGCCCTTTACGGACAGGGGATAAAGCTTTCTTT. Encoded protein: CASSPLRTGDKAFF.